What follows are 18 T cell receptor beta chains derived from one specimen sequenced in a study of response to subunit inactivated influenza vaccine. From the RT-PCR reads, TCRdb called clonotypes with MiXCR, one entry per CDR3 protein. This table has over 800,000 distinct CDR3 sequences, 21% appearing once. The specimen was PBMCs from blood, collected around 5 days after vaccination. The receptors come from a man aged 45-65 years who received an inactivated influenza vaccine.

The chain employs TRBV29-1 and TRBJ2-1, with 11 positions matching TRBD1. The CDR3 contains 14 residues. Germline values: CDR1 SQVTM, CDR2 ANQGSEA. Trimming cost V 7 bases and J 5 bases; bases outside gene matches: 7. The CDR3 protein is CSAHRDRGNNEQFF. The CDR3 DNA sequence: TGCAGCGCTCACCGGGACAGGGGGAACAATGAGCAGTTCTTC.

J is TRBJ2-1 and V is TRBV11-1; 13 nucleotides line up with TRBD2. The germline gives CDR1 SGHAT, CDR2 FQDESV (reference sequence). V lost 8 bases to trimming and J lost 3 bases; unmatched junction nucleotides: 13. This CDR3 contains 18 residues. CDR3 residues: CASYRSGLAGSIYNEQFF. CDR3 nucleotides: TGTGCCAGCTACAGATCGGGACTAGCGGGATCTATCTACAATGAGCAGTTCTTC.

V usage is TRBV6-2 or TRBV6-3 and J usage is TRBJ2-7, with 14 bases fitting TRBD2. J was trimmed by 6 bases and V by 2 bases; bases with no gene match: 9. The length of the CDR3 is 17 residues. CDR1 and CDR2 from the germline V gene are MNHEY and SVGEGT. This CDR3 is CASSYRGTSGRSIEQYF. CDR3 DNA sequence: TGTGCCAGCAGTTACAGGGGGACTAGCGGGAGATCCATCGAGCAGTACTTC.

The chain recombines TRBV10-3 with TRBJ2-3; TRBD2 matches at 14 bases. The CDR3 is made up of 18 amino acids. The germline CDR1 and CDR2 sequences are ENHRY and SYGVKD. Trimming took 3 bases from V and 1 from J; bases not matched to a gene: 6. The CDR3 sequence: CAISDTGLAGGGTDTQYF. The CDR3 region has the DNA TGTGCCATCAGTGACACCGGACTAGCGGGGGGTGGCACAGATACGCAGTATTTT.

The V call is TRBV6-5, the J call TRBJ2-3; D uncertain. There are 14 residues in the CDR3. The V gene's germline CDR1 is MNHEY and CDR2 SVGAGI. Trimming took off 0 bases at V and 8 bases at J, with 12 bases between the two ends. CDR3: CASSYSTARSTQYF. Written as DNA, the CDR3 is TGTGCCAGCAGTTACTCGACGGCTAGATCTACGCAGTATTTT.

This clonotype was seen more than once but under ten times. The chain recombines TRBV6-5 with TRBJ1-1; tentative D call: TRBD1 (6 bases). V lost 0 bases and J 0 bases, leaving 11 bases between the germline ends. The germline CDR1 and CDR2 sequences are MNHEY and SVGAGI. This CDR3 is 16 amino acids long. As DNA, the CDR3 is TGTGCCAGCAGTTACTCTCCAGGGGTGGTGAACACTGAAGCTTTCTTT. Encoded protein: CASSYSPGVVNTEAFF.

The chain uses TRBV5-1 and TRBJ2-1; TRBD2 might be the D (6 bases). The V gene's germline CDR1 is SGHRS and CDR2 YFSETQ. The ends were cut back, 7 bases at V and 6 bases at J, with 17 bases in the middle. CDR3 length equals 14 residues. CDR3 protein: CASFGGGGPNEQFF. In nucleotides, the CDR3 is TGCGCCAGCTTCGGGGGAGGAGGACCCAATGAGCAGTTCTTC. The entire variable domain, with the rest obtained from reference TRBV5-1 and TRBJ2-1, is as follows: KAGVTQTPRYLIKTRGQQVTLSCSPISGHRSVSWYQQTPGQGLQFLFEYFSETQRNKGNFPGRFSGRQFSNSRSEMNVSTLELGDSALYLCASFGGGGPNEQFFGPGTRLTVL.

This clonotype was counted only a few times. V and J are TRBV7-6 and TRBJ2-5; 9 positions agree with TRBD1. The germline CDR1 and CDR2 sequences are SGHVS and FNYEAQ. With 4 bases clipped from V and 5 bases from J, the junction kept 11 bases outside the gene matches. This CDR3 spans 16 amino acids. The CDR3 nucleotides are TGTGCCAGCAGCTCAAGCCGGGACAGGGCTCGGGAGACCCAGTACTTC. It translates to CASSSSRDRARETQYF.

The chain carries TRBV7-2 and TRBJ2-7; weak D call: TRBD2 (5 bases). Germline CDR1 and CDR2: SGHTA and FQGNSA. The CDR3 covers 15 residues. V was trimmed by 1 base and J by 5 bases, leaving 15 bases between them. The CDR3 region is CASSLGPLARNEQYF. CDR3 coding DNA: TGTGCCAGCAGCTTAGGCCCTCTAGCTCGCAACGAGCAGTACTTC.

This clonotype was recorded a few times. This chain connects TRBV9 to TRBJ2-7, with D uncertain. Trimming left V 4 bases short and J 6 bases short, with 14 bases between. Germline loops: CDR1 SGDLS, CDR2 YYNGEE. The CDR3 sequence is 13 residues long. CDR3 coding DNA: TGTGCCAGCAGCTTCGTGACCGACGGCGAGCAGTACTTC. The encoded protein is CASSFVTDGEQYF.

The chain recombines TRBV18 with TRBJ1-1, with D possibly being TRBD1 (5 bases). Germline CDR1 KGHSH, CDR2 LQKENI. This CDR3 has 15 amino acids. The V and J ends lost 2 bases and 1 base respectively, with 11 bases between them. CDR3 in DNA: TGTGCCAGCTCACCATCCCTTGGGGGGAACACTGAAGCTTTCTTT. Translation: CASSPSLGGNTEAFF.

There are a few counts of this clonotype. CDR3 nucleotides: TGTGCCAGCTCGGGGGGGCCGGGCATTAGCACAGATACGCAGTATTTT. Translating it yields CASSGGPGISTDTQYF. The rearrangement joins TRBV11-2 to TRBJ2-3; TRBD2 aligns across 8 bases. V was pared by 8 bases and J by 0 bases, with 10 bases of the junction left unmatched. This CDR3 contains 16 residues. Germline CDR1 and CDR2: SGHAT and FQNNGV. Full variable domain (missing parts from reference TRBV11-2 and TRBJ2-3): EAGVAQSPRYKIIEKRQSVAFWCNPISGHATLYWYQQILGQGPKLLIQFQNNGVVDDSQLPKDRFSAERLKGVDSTLKIQPAKLEDSAVYLCASSGGPGISTDTQYFGPGTRLTVL.

The chain links TRBV12-3 or TRBV12-4 to TRBJ1-1; the D is unclear. V gave up 5 bases and J gave up 5 bases, with 12 bases separating them. This CDR3 is 13 amino acids long. The CDR3 loop reads CASSVHERTEAFF. CDR3 in DNA: TGTGCCAGCAGTGTGCACGAGCGGACTGAAGCTTTCTTT.

This clonotype occurred a few times. This chain uses TRBV4-3 with TRBJ1-2; the match to TRBD1 covers 7 bases. The germline V gene has CDR1 LGHNA and CDR2 YSLEER. V was clipped by 3 bases and J by 6 bases; unmatched bases: 4. This CDR3 is built from 13 residues. CDR3 in DNA: TGCGCCAGCAGCCAGCAGACAGGGAATGGCTACACCTTC. This translates into CASSQQTGNGYTF.

The chain links TRBV29-1 to TRBJ2-7; tentatively, D is TRBD2 (5 bases). V was trimmed by 6 bases and J by 4 bases, leaving 19 bases between them. Germline V CDR1 and CDR2: SQVTM, ANQGSEA. The length of the CDR3 is 14 residues. CDR3 in amino acids: CSVASRGGGYEQYF. CDR3 in DNA: TGCAGCGTAGCCTCTCGGGGTGGCGGGTACGAGCAGTACTTC.

This clonotype has only a few counts. The chain has TRBV28 and TRBJ2-1, with 12 bases matching TRBD2. The trim removed 2 bases at V and 0 bases at J, leaving 5 bases unmatched. The CDR3 sequence is 18 residues long. Germline-derived CDR1 and CDR2 are MDHEN and SYDVKM. CDR3 coding DNA: TGTGCCAGCAGTTTAGGCCTAGCGGGAGGGAGCTCCTACAATGAGCAGTTCTTC. Its translation: CASSLGLAGGSSYNEQFF.

Concerning this clonotype: A much bigger clone sits one base away, suggesting this may be a read error. V and J are TRBV27 and TRBJ2-7; D call uncertain. The CDR3 loop spans 13 amino acids. V lost 2 bases and J 2 bases, leaving 7 bases between the germline ends. CDR1 is MNHEY and CDR2 is SMNVEV in the germline V gene (reference sequence). The CDR3 region has the DNA TGTGCCAGCAGTTTAGGGCCGCCCTACGAGCAGTACTTC. Translation: CASSLGPPYEQYF.

The chain recombines TRBV12-3 or TRBV12-4 with TRBJ2-1; D is undetermined. V lost 7 bases, J lost 0 bases, and 13 bases lay in between. The CDR3 has 15 residues. The CDR3 nucleotides read TGTGCCAGCACCCCGGCGATGAGCTCCTACAATGAGCAGTTCTTC. It translates to CASTPAMSSYNEQFF.